There are many counts of the clone carrying this T cell receptor (beta chain). V dropped 7 bases and J dropped 1; count of bases not matched to a gene: 6. Germline V gives CDR1 DFQATT, CDR2 SNEGSKA (reference sequence). The CDR3 contains 13 residues. This sample is drawn from a study of T cells in Graves' hyperthyroidism and ophthalmopathy. Amplification yielded TCR beta CDR3 regions, with RNA transcripts as the source. The HTBI primer set drove a first-round RT-PCR of the TCR CDR3. MiXCR, applied by TCRdb to the multiplex PCR reads, yields one record per CDR3 protein. The data show under 250,000 distinct CDR3 sequences, roughly 22% seen once.

Sequenced sample: blood. The source is a woman between 40 and 50 years old with Graves' ophthalmopathy. The chain is built from TRBV20-1 and TRBJ1-1, with 7 bases aligning to TRBD1. CDR3 nucleotides: TGCAGTGTCAGGGGGGCCAGGAACACTGAAGCTTTCTTT. Translated, it gives CSVRGARNTEAFF.